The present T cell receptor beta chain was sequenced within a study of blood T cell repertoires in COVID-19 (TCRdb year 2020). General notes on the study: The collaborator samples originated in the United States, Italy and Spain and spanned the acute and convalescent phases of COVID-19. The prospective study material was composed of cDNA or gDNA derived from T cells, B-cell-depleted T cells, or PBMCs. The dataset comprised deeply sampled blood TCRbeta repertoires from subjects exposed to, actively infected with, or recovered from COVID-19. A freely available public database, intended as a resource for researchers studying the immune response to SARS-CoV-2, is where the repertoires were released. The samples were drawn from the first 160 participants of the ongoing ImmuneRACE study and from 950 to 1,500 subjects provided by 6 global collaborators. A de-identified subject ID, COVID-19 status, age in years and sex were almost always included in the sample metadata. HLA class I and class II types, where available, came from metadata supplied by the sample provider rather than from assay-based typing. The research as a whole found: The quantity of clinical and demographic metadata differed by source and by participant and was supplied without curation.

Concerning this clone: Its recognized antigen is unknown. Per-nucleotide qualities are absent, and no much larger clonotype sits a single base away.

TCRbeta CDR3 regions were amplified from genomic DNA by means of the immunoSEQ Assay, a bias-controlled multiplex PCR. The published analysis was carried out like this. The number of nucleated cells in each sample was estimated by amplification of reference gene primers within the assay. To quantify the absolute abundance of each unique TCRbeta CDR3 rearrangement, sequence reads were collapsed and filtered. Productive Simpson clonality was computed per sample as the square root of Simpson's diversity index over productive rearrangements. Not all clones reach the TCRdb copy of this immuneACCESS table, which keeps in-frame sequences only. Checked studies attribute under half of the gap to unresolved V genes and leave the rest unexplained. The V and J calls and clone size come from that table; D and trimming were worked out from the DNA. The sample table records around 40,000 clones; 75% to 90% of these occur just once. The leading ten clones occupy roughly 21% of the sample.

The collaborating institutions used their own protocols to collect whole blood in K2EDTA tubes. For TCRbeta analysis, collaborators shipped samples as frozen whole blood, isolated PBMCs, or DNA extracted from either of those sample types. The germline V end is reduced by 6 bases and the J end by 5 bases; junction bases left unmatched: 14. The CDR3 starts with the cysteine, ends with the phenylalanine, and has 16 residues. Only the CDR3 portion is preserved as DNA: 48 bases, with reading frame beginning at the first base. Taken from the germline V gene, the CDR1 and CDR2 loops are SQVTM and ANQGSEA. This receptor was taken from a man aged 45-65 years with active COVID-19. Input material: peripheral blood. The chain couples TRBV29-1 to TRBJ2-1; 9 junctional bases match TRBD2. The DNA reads TGCAGCGTAACCCCCGGGGGAACTAGCGGGCACAATGAGCAGTTCTTC. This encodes CSVTPGGTSGHNEQFF.